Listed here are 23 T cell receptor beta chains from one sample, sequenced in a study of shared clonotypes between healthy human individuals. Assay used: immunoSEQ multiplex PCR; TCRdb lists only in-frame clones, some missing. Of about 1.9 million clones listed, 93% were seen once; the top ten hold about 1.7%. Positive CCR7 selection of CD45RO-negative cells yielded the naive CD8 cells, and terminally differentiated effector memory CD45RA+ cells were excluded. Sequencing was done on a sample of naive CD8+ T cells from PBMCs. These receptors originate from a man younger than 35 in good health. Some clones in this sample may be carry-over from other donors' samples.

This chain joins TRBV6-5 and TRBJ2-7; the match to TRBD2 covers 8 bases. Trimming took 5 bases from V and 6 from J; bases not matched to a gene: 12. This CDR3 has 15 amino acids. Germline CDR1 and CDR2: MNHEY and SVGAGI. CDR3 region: CASSPQSGSVGEQYF. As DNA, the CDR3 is TGTGCCAGCAGTCCCCAAAGCGGGAGTGTGGGCGAGCAGTACTTC.

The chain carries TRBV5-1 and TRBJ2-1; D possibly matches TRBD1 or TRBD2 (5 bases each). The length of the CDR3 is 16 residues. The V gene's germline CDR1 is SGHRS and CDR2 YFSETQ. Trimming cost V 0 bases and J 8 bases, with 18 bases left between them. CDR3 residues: CASSLDVRGRSYEQFF. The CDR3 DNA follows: TGCGCCAGCAGCTTGGATGTACGGGGCAGATCCTATGAGCAGTTCTTC.

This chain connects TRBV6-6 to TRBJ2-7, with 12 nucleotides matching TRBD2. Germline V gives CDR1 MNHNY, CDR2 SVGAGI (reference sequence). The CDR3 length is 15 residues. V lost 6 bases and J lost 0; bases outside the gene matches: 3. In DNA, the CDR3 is TGTGCCAGCAGCGGACTAGCGGGAAGCTCCTACGAGCAGTACTTC. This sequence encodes CASSGLAGSSYEQYF.

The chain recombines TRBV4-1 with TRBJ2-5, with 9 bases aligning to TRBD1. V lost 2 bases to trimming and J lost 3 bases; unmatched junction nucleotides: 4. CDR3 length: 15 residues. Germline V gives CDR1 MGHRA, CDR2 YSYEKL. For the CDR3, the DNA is TGCGCCAGCAGCCAACTACAGGGGGCTAAAGAGACCCAGTACTTC. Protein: CASSQLQGAKETQYF.

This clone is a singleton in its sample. CDR3 sequence (DNA): TGTGCCAGCAGCTTATTCTCCGGGACTAGCTCCTACAATGAGCAGTTCTTC. Translating gives CASSLFSGTSSYNEQFF. The rearrangement links TRBV7-2 to TRBJ2-1; TRBD2 agrees at 8 bases. Germline loops: CDR1 SGHTA, CDR2 FQGNSA. The ends lost 2 bases at V and 0 bases at J; junction bases unmatched: 6. This CDR3 contains 17 residues.

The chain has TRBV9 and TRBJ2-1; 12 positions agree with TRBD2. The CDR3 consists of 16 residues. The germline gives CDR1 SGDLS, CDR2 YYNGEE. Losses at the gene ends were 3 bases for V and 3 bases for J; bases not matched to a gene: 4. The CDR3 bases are TGTGCCAGCAGCGAACAGGGACTAGCGGGCTACAATGAGCAGTTCTTC. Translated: CASSEQGLAGYNEQFF.

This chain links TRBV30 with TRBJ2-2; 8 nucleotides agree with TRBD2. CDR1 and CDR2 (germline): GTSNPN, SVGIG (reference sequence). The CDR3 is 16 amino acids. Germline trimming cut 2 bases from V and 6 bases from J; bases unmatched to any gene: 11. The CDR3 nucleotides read TGTGCCTGGAGTCTCTTTACTAGCGGACCCGCCGGGGAGCTGTTTTTT. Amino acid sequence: CAWSLFTSGPAGELFF.

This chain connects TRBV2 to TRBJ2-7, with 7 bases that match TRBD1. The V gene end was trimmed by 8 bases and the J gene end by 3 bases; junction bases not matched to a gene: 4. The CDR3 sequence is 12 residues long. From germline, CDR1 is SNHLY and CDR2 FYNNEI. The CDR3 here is CASGAGGYEQYF. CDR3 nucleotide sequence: TGTGCCAGCGGGGCAGGGGGCTACGAGCAGTACTTC.

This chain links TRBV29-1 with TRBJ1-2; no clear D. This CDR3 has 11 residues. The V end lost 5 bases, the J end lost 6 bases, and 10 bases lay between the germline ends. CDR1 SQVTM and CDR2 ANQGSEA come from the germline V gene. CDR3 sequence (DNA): TGCAGCGTTCCTCGGGAGGATGGCTACACCTTC. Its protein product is CSVPREDGYTF.

CDR3 DNA: TGTGCCAGCAGTGAGGACCTATGGGGCTACACCTTC. This gives the protein CASSEDLWGYTF. The V and J genes are TRBV6-1 and TRBJ1-2; unclear D gene. The CDR3 runs to 12 residues. Germline CDR1 reads MNHNS; CDR2 reads SASEGT. V dropped 3 bases and J dropped 8 bases, with 10 bases sitting between them.

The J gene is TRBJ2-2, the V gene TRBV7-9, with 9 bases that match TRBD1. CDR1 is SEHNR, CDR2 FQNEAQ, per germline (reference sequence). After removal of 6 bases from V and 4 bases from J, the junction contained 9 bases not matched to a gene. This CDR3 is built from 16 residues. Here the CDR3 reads CASRQTQGAGTGELFF. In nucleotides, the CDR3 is TGTGCCAGCAGACAAACACAGGGGGCCGGCACCGGGGAGCTGTTTTTT.

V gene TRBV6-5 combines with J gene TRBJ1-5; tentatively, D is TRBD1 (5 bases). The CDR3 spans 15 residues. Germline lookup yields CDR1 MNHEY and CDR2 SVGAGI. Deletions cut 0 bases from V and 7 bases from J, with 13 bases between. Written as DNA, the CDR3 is TGTGCCAGCAGTTACTCGAAGTCAGGGTCCCAGCCCCAGCATTTT. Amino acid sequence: CASSYSKSGSQPQHF.

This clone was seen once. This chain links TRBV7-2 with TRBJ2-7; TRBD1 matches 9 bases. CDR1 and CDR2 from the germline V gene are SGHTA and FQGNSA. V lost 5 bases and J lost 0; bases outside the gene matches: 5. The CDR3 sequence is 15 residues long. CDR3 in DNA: TGTGCCAGCAGCCGTGGACAGGGGCCCTCCTACGAGCAGTACTTC. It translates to CASSRGQGPSYEQYF.

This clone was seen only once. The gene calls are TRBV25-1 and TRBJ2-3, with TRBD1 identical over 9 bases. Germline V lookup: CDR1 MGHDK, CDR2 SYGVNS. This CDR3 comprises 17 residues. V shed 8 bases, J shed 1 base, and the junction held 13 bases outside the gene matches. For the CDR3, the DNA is TGTGCCAGCCAAAACCCCCGGACAGGGGTCGGCACAGATACGCAGTATTTT. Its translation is CASQNPRTGVGTDTQYF.

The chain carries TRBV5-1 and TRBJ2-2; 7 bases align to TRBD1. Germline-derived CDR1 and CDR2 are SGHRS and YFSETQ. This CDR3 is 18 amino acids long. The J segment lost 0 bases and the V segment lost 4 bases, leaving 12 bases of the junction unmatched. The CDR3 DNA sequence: TGCGCCAGCAGCAGGACAGGATCCACTAGGGCGAACACCGGGGAGCTGTTTTTT. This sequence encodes CASSRTGSTRANTGELFF.

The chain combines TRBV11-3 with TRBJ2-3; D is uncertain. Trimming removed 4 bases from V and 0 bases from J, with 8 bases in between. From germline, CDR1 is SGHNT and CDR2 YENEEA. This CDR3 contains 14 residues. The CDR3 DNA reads TGTGCCAGCAGCTCCGGGCCCAGCACAGATACGCAGTATTTT. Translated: CASSSGPSTDTQYF.

CDR3 in amino acids: CSVPVFGDGEQFF. The CDR3 bases are TGCAGCGTGCCCGTGTTCGGGGACGGTGAGCAGTTCTTC. The chain couples TRBV29-1 to TRBJ2-1; D is perhaps TRBD1 or TRBD2 (5 bases each). V lost 6 bases and J lost 9, with 18 bases in between. Germline values: CDR1 SQVTM, CDR2 ANQGSEA. CDR3 size: 13 residues.

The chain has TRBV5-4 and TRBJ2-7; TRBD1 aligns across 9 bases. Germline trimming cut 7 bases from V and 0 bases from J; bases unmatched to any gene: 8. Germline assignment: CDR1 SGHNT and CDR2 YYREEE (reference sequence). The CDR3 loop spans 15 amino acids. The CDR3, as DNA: TGTGCCAGCGCACCCGTGACAGGGGGCTCCTACGAGCAGTACTTC. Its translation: CASAPVTGGSYEQYF.

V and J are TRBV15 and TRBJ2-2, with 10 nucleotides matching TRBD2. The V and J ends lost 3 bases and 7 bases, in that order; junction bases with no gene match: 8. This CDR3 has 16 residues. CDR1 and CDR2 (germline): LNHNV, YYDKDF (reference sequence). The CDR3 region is CATSSGTTSGHGELFF. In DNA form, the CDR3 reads TGTGCCACCAGCAGCGGAACGACTAGCGGGCACGGGGAGCTGTTTTTT. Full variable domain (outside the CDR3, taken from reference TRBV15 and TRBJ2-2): DAMVIQNPRYQVTQFGKPVTLSCSQTLNHNVMYWYQQKSSQAPKLLFHYYDKDFNNEADTPDNFQSRRPNTSFCFLDIRSPGLGDTAMYLCATSSGTTSGHGELFFGEGSRLTVL.

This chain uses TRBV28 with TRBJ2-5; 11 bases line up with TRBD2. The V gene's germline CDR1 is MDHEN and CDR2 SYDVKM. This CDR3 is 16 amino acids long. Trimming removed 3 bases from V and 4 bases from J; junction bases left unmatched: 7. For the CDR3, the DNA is TGTGCCAGCAGTTTGGGACCGGGACTAGCGGTAGAGACCCAGTACTTC. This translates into CASSLGPGLAVETQYF.

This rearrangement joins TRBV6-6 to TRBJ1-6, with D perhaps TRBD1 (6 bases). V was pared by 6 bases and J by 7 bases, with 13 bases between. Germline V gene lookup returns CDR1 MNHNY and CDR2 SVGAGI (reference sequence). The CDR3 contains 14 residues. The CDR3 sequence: CASRLQGFNSPLHF. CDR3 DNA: TGTGCCAGCAGATTACAGGGTTTCAATTCACCCCTCCACTTT.

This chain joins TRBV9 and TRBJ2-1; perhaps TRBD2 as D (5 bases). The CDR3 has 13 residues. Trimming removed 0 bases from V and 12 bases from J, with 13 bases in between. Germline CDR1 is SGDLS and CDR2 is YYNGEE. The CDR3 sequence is CASSVVSSGGQFF. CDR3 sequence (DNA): TGTGCCAGCAGCGTAGTCTCCTCAGGAGGGCAGTTCTTC.

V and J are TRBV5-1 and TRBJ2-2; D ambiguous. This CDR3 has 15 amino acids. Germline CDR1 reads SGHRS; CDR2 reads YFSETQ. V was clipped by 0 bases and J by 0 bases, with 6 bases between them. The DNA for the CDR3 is TGCGCCAGCAGCTTGGACAGCACGAACACCGGGGAGCTGTTTTTT. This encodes CASSLDSTNTGELFF. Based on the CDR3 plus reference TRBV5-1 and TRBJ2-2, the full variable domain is KAGVTQTPRYLIKTRGQQVTLSCSPISGHRSVSWYQQTPGQGLQFLFEYFSETQRNKGNFPGRFSGRQFSNSRSEMNVSTLELGDSALYLCASSLDSTNTGELFFGEGSRLTVL.